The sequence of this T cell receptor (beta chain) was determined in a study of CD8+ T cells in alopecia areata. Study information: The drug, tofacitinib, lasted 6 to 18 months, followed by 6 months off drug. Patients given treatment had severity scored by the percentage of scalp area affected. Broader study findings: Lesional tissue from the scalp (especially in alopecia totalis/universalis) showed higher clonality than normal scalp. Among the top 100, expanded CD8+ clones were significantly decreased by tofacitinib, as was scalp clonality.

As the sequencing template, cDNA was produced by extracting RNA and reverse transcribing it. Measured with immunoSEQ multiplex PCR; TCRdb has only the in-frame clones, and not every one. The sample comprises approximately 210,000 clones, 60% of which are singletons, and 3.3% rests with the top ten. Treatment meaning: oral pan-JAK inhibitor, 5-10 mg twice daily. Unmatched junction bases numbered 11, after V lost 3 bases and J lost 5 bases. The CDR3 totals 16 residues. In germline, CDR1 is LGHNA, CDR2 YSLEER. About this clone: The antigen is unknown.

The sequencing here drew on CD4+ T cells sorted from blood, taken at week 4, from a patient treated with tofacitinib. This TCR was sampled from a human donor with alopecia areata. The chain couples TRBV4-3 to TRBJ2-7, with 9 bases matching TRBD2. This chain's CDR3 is CASSQNRGGADDEQYF. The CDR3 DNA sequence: TGCGCCAGCAGCCAGAACCGCGGGGGGGCCGACGACGAGCAGTACTTC.